This T cell receptor beta chain comes out of a study of blood T cell repertoires in COVID-19. On the study more broadly: PBMCs, B-cell-depleted T cells, or T cells provided the cDNA or gDNA that made up the material.

Original processing methods: Estimation of nucleated cell counts was performed using reference gene primer amplification. Data came from immunoSEQ multiplex PCR; TCRdb stores just in-frame clones and leaves some out. Clone size and the V and J calls come from that table; the DNA yielded D and trimming. The sample holds 75,000 to 95,000 clones, approximately 80% seen once. On this clone itself: One end of the junction does not line up with germline, which may come from a read error.

This CDR3 region has 12 residues. The chain links TRBV12-3 or TRBV12-4 to TRBJ1-2, with D unclear. The sequence came from a man aged 60 to 69 with acute or convalescent COVID-19. What was sequenced was peripheral blood. CDR3 bases: TGTGCCAGCAGTTTGGGGTGGACTGGCTACAACTTC. It codes for CASSLGWTGYNF.